Sequencing of this TCR beta chain was carried out in a study of neurological immune-mediated disorders. This clonotype was recorded at least ten times. Its specificity is not known. Whole-study results and caveats: No CDR3 amino acid sequences were shared by expanded clones across subjects, suggesting private repertoires in all groups.

The CDR3 sequence is 13 residues long. Trimming took 6 bases from V and 4 from J, leaving 14 bases between them. Per the germline V gene, CDR1 is DFQATT and CDR2 is SNEGSKA (reference sequence). Each CDR3 protein gets one entry after TCRdb re-called the 5' RACE reads with MiXCR. The table includes 40,000 to 50,000 distinct CDR3 sequences, 2.5% detected once. The chain recombines TRBV20-1 with TRBJ2-3; the D gene is possibly TRBD2 (6 bases). The sample consisted of PBMCs. The receptor's source is a young man with multiple sclerosis. The CDR3 bases are TGCAGTGCAAGACGGGAGTATTCAGATACGCAGTATTTT. Protein sequence: CSARREYSDTQYF.